Following are 7 T cell receptor beta chains from one sample sequenced in a study of blood T cells in healthy people across ages. Primers used in a second PCR of roughly 7 to 11 cycles were a sample-barcoded 5' primer and a J-beta primer mix. Via MiXCR, TCRdb re-called the 5' RACE reads, giving one row per CDR3 protein. The data hold 590,000 or so distinct CDR3 sequences, with about 30% observed a single time. Sequencing was done on a sample of blood. The receptor source for this set is a woman over 75 in good health.

The table lists this clonotype with a few counts. This rearrangement joins TRBV2 to TRBJ2-1; TRBD1 matches 7 bases. With V trimmed by 8 bases and J by 6 bases, 1 base remained unmatched. Germline V CDR1 and CDR2: SNHLY, FYNNEI. This CDR3 spans 11 amino acids. CDR3 bases: TGTGCCAGCGGGGACAGCAATGAGCAGTTCTTC. It is translated as CASGDSNEQFF.

This clonotype was detected only a few times. The rearrangement joins TRBV20-1 to TRBJ2-3; D tentatively fits TRBD1 or TRBD2 (6 bases each). Trimming cost V 3 bases and J 3 bases, with 13 bases left between them. The CDR3 length is 14 residues. Germline CDR1 reads DFQATT; CDR2 reads SNEGSKA (reference sequence). CDR3 coding DNA: TGCAGTGCTAGTCTGGGGGGCGGGACAGATACGCAGTATTTT. This sequence encodes CSASLGGGTDTQYF.

Note on this clonotype: This sequence may be a read error, since a much larger clone differs from it by one base. V usage is TRBV12-3 or TRBV12-4 and J usage is TRBJ2-3; 8 bases match TRBD2. V was clipped by 5 bases and J by 2 bases; unmatched bases: 12. This CDR3 has 17 residues. The CDR3 nucleotides read TGTGCCAGCAGTGGGTGGGGCCCAGCGGGGGCCACAGATACGCAGTATTTT. Protein: CASSGWGPAGATDTQYF.

This clonotype has a count of ten or more. The chain uses TRBV4-3 and TRBJ2-1; D possibly corresponds to TRBD2 (6 bases). This CDR3 has 15 residues. Germline assignment: CDR1 LGHNA and CDR2 YSLEER. Trimming took off 4 bases at V and 5 bases at J, with 15 bases between the two ends. The CDR3 nucleotides are TGCGCCAGCAGCCTTGGGGGGACTGACAACAATGAGCAGTTCTTC. It encodes CASSLGGTDNNEQFF.

This clonotype was picked up many times. This chain joins TRBV20-1 and TRBJ1-6; 8 bases align to TRBD1. Germline CDR1 and CDR2: DFQATT and SNEGSKA (reference sequence). The CDR3 covers 16 residues. The CDR3 spells CRASPGGAEGISSLHF. In DNA form, the CDR3 reads TGCAGGGCCTCCCCAGGGGGCGCCGAGGGGATTTCGTCCCTCCACTTT.

As to this clonotype: This may be a read error, as it is one base from a much larger clone. This chain's CDR3 is CSARGTSGGNVEQYF. CDR3 sequence (DNA): TGCAGTGCTAGAGGCACCAGCGGGGGTAACGTTGAGCAGTACTTC. This chain uses TRBV20-1 with TRBJ2-5, with 8 bases matching TRBD2. After removal of 1 base from V and 11 bases from J, the junction contained 15 bases not matched to a gene. Germline V gives CDR1 DFQATT, CDR2 SNEGSKA (reference sequence). The CDR3 extends over 15 amino acids.

This clonotype was picked up a small number of times. This chain connects TRBV13 to TRBJ2-3, with 8 bases identical to TRBD2. The CDR3 is made up of 16 amino acids. J was trimmed by 2 bases and V by 4 bases; bases with no gene match: 8. The V gene's germline CDR1 is PRHDT and CDR2 FYEKMQ (reference sequence). The CDR3 reads CASSWAGTRHTDTQYF. Written as DNA, the CDR3 is TGTGCCAGCAGCTGGGCCGGGACTAGGCACACAGATACGCAGTATTTT.